The sample holds a few counts of the clone carrying this T cell receptor (beta chain). V lost 5 bases and J 6 bases, leaving 13 bases between the germline ends. This CDR3 is built from 13 residues. Germline CDR1 and CDR2: LNHDA and SQIVND (reference sequence). This record comes from a study of blood T cell repertoires in COVID-19. About the study: Nucleic acid was either cDNA or gDNA, and it came from T cells, B-cell-depleted T cells, or PBMCs.

Here immunoSEQ multiplex PCR was the method, and the copy in TCRdb shows in-frame clones only, minus some. The repertoire holds about 160,000 clones, with 70% to 90% as singletons. The source of this sequence is a man aged 35-49 years with acute or convalescent COVID-19. Specimen: peripheral blood. The chain links TRBV19 to TRBJ1-1; unclear D gene. The CDR3 DNA reads as TGTGCCAGTAGTCCCTCGGGATCCGCTGAAGCTTTCTTT. Its protein product is CASSPSGSAEAFF.